This entry describes one T cell receptor beta chain. The sample comes from a study of control samples from healthy donors and cancer patients. Profiling relied on immunoSEQ multiplex PCR, and the TCRdb table lists in-frame clones only, not all of them. The sample shows about 110,000 clones, about 80% of them seen only once. The specimen was blood. This sequence was found in a young man in good health.

Written as DNA, the CDR3 is TGTGCCAGTAGTATAGCGGGGGGGCCCGGGGAGCTGTTTTTT. It is translated as CASSIAGGPGELFF. The chain employs TRBV19 and TRBJ2-2; 8 bases match TRBD2. CDR1 and CDR2 from the germline V gene are LNHDA and SQIVND (reference sequence). V lost 1 base and J lost 6; bases outside the gene matches: 1. The CDR3 loop spans 14 amino acids.